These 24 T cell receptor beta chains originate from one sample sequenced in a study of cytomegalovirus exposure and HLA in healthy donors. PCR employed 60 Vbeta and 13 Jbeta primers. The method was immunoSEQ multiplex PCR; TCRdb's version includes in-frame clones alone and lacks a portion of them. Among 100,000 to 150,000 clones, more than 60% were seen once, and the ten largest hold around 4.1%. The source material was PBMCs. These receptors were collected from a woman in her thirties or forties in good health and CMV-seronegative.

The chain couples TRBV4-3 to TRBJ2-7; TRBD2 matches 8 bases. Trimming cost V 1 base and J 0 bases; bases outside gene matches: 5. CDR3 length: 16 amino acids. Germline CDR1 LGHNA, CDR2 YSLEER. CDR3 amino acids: CASSQATSGSSYEQYF. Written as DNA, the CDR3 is TGCGCCAGCAGCCAAGCTACTAGCGGAAGCTCCTACGAGCAGTACTTC.

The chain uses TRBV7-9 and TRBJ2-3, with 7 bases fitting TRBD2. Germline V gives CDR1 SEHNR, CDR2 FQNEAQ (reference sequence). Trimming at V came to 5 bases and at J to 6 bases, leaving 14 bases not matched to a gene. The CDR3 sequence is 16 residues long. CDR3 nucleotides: TGTGCCAGCAGCCGGGGCTGGGGGAGGGCCGACGATACGCAGTATTTT. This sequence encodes CASSRGWGRADDTQYF.

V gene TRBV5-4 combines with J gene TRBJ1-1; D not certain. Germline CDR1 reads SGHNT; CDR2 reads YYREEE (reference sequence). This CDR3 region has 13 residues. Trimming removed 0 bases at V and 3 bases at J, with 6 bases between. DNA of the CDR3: TGTGCCAGCAGCTTGGAGAGGCACACTGAAGCTTTCTTT. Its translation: CASSLERHTEAFF.

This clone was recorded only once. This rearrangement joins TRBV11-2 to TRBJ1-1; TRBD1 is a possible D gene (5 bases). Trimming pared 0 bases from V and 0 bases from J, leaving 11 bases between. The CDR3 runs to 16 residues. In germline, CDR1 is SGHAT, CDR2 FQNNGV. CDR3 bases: TGTGCCAGCAGCTTAGATGCAGGGTTCATGAACACTGAAGCTTTCTTT. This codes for CASSLDAGFMNTEAFF.

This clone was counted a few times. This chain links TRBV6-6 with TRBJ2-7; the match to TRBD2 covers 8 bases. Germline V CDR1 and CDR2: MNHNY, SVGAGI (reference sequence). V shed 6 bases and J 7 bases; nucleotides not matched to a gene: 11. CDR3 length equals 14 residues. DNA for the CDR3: TGTGCCAGCAGCCAGGGGACTAGGGGAGGAGAGCAGTACTTC. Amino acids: CASSQGTRGGEQYF.

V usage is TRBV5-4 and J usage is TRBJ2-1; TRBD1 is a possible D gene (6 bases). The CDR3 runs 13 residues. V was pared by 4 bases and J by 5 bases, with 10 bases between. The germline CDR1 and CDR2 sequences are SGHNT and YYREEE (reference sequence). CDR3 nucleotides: TGTGCCAGCAGCCTCGGGGACAACAATGAGCAGTTCTTC. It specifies CASSLGDNNEQFF. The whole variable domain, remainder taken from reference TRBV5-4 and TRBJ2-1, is ETGVTQSPTHLIKTRGQQVTLRCSSQSGHNTVSWYQQALGQGPQFIFQYYREEENGRGNFPPRFSGLQFPNYSSELNVNALELDDSALYLCASSLGDNNEQFFGPGTRLTVL.

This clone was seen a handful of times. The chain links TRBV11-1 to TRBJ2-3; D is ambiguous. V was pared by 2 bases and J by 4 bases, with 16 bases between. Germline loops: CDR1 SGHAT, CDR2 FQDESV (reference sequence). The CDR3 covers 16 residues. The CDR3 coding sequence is TGTGCCAGCAGCTTAAACCAGCGCCTCCCCTCAGATACGCAGTATTTT. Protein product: CASSLNQRLPSDTQYF.

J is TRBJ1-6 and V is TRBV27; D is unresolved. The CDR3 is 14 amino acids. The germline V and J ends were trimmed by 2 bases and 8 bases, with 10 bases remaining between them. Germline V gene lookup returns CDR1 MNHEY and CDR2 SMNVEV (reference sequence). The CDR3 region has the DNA TGTGCCAGCAGTTTACGAGGGCGGGATTCACCCCTCCACTTT. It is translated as CASSLRGRDSPLHF.

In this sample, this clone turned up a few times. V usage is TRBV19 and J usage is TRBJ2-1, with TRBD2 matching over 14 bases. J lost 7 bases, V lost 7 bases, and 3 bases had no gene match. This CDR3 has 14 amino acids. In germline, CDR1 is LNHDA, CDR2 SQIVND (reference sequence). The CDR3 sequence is CASTGLAGVNEQFF. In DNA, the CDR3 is TGTGCCAGTACGGGACTAGCGGGAGTGAATGAGCAGTTCTTC.

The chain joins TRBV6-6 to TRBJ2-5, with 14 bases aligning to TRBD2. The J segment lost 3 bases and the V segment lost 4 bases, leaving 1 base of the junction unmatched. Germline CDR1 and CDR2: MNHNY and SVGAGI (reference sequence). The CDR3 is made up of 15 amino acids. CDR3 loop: CASSSGLAGEETQYF. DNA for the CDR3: TGTGCCAGCAGTTCGGGACTAGCGGGAGAAGAGACCCAGTACTTC.

CDR3 sequence (DNA): TGTGCCAGCAGCGCTTCGGGGCGGGGTGGGGATACGCAGTATTTT. Protein sequence: CASSASGRGGDTQYF. This chain connects TRBV9 to TRBJ2-3, with a possible D match to TRBD2 (6 bases). V lost 3 bases and J lost 6, with 17 bases in between. CDR3 length equals 15 residues. Germline V lookup: CDR1 SGDLS, CDR2 YYNGEE.

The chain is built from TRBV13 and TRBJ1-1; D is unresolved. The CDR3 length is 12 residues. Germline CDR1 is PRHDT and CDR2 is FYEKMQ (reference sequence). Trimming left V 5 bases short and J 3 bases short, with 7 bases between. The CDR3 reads CASSPGYTEAFF. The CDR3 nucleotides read TGTGCCAGCAGCCCGGGGTACACTGAAGCTTTCTTT.

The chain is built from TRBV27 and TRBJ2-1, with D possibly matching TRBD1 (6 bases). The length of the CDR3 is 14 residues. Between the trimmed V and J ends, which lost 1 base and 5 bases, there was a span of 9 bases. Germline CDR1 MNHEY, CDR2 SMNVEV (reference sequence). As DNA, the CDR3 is TGTGCCAGCAGTTTATTAACAGGGCACAATGAGCAGTTCTTC. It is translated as CASSLLTGHNEQFF.

CDR3 region: CASSAHAGQGYEQYF. The CDR3, as DNA: TGTGCCAGCAGCGCCCACGCCGGACAGGGCTACGAGCAGTACTTC. This sequence joins TRBV9 and TRBJ2-5; TRBD1 aligns across 8 bases. The J call may be in error: the DNA end matches TRBJ2-7 better. The CDR3 runs 15 residues. Per the germline V gene, CDR1 is SGDLS and CDR2 is YYNGEE.

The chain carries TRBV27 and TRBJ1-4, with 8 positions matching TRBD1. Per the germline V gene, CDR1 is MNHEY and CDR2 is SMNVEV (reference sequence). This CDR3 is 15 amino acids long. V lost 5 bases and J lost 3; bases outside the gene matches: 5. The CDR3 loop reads CASSKGQESNEKLFF. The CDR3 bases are TGTGCCAGCAGTAAGGGACAGGAGTCTAATGAAAAACTGTTTTTT.

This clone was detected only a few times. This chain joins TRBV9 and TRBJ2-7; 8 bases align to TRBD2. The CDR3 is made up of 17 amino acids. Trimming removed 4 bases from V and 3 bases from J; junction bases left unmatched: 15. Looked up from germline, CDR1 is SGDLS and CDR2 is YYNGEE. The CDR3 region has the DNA TGTGCCAGCAGCACCGGGCCGGTCGGGGGGGGCGTCTACGAGCAGTACTTC. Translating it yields CASSTGPVGGGVYEQYF.

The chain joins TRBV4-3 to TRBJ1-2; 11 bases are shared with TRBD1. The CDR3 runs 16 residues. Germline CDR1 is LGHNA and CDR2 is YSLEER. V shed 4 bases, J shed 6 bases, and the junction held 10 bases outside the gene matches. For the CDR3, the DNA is TGCGCCAGCAGCCGCAACGCCGGGACAGGGGGGGATGGCTACACCTTC. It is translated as CASSRNAGTGGDGYTF.

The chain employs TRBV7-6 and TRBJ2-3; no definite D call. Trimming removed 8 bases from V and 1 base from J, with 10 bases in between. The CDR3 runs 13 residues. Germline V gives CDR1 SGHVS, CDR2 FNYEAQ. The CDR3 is CASGTGRTDTQYF. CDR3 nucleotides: TGTGCCAGCGGAACGGGTCGCACAGATACGCAGTATTTT.

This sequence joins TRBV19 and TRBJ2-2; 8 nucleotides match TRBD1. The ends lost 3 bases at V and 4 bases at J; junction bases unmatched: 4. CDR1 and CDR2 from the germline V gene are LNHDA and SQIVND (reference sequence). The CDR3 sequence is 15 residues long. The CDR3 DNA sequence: TGTGCCAGTAGTATCGCCAGGGGGCTCACCGGGGAGCTGTTTTTT. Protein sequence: CASSIARGLTGELFF.

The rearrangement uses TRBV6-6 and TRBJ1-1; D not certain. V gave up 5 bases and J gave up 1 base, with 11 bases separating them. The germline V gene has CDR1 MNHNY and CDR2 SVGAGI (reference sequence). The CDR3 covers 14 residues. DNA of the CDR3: TGTGCCAGCAGTCCCGACACGTGGAACACTGAAGCTTTCTTT. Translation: CASSPDTWNTEAFF.

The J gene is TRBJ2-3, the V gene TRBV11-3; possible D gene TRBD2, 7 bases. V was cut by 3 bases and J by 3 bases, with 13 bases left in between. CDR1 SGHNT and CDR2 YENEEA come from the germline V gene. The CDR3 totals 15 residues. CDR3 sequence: CASSLGRGPTDTQYF. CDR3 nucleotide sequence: TGTGCCAGCAGCTTGGGGCGGGGGCCGACAGATACGCAGTATTTT.

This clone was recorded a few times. The CDR3 DNA reads TGTGCCAGCGCCCTAGCGGGAACTACCTACGAGCAGTACTTC. Translated, it gives CASALAGTTYEQYF. The V and J genes are TRBV28 and TRBJ2-5; 9 bases align to TRBD2. The J call may be in error: the DNA end matches TRBJ2-7 better. The CDR3 has 14 residues. Germline CDR1 and CDR2: MDHEN and SYDVKM.

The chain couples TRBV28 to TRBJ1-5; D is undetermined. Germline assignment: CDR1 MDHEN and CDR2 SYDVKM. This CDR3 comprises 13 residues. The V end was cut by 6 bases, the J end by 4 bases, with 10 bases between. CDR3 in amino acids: CASSQAGNQPQHF. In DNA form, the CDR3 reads TGTGCCAGCAGCCAGGCAGGTAATCAGCCCCAGCATTTT.

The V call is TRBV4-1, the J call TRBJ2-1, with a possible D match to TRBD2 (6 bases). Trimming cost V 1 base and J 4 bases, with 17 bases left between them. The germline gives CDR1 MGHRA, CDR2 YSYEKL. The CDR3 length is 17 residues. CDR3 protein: CASSQGRARDSYNEQFF. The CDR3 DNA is TGCGCCAGCAGCCAAGGTCGCGCTCGGGACTCTTACAATGAGCAGTTCTTC.